Listed here are 28 T cell receptor beta chains from one sample, sequenced in a study of spatial heterogeneity in lung cancer. Overall study results and limits: Mutation tallies in tumors tracked expanded intratumoral alpha and beta TCR counts.

TCRdb re-analysed the 5' RACE reads in MiXCR, keeping a single row per CDR3 protein. The data hold fewer than 25,000 distinct CDR3 sequences, with about 4.3% observed a single time. The time point is: sample taken at primary tumor resection. These receptors have no known antigen. The sample was lung tumor tissue, taken at surgery. The receptor source for this set is a male donor with early-stage non-small cell lung cancer.

This clonotype has at least ten counts. V and J are TRBV20-1 and TRBJ2-1, with 13 bases matching TRBD2. The CDR3 totals 15 residues. CDR1 and CDR2 from the germline V gene are DFQATT and SNEGSKA (reference sequence). Trimming at V came to 3 bases and at J to 3 bases, leaving 2 bases not matched to a gene. The CDR3 loop is CSARGTSGNYNEQFF. The CDR3 nucleotides are TGCAGTGCTAGGGGGACTAGCGGGAACTACAATGAGCAGTTCTTC.

The chain combines TRBV30 with TRBJ2-7, with 8 bases aligning to TRBD2. CDR1 is GTSNPN, CDR2 SVGIG, per germline (reference sequence). Trimming removed 0 bases from V and 8 bases from J; junction bases left unmatched: 3. The CDR3 runs 12 residues. The DNA for the CDR3 is TGTGCCTGGAGTGTTGGTAGCGGGAAGCAGTACTTC. This sequence encodes CAWSVGSGKQYF.

This chain joins TRBV5-1 and TRBJ2-2; no clear D gene. With 7 bases removed from V and 6 bases from J, the gap between germline ends came to 13 bases. Per germline, CDR1 SGHRS and CDR2 YFSETQ. The CDR3 contains 13 residues. CDR3 protein: CASGPLDSGELFF. The DNA of the CDR3 is TGCGCCAGCGGACCCCTAGATTCCGGGGAGCTGTTTTTT.

This clonotype was seen ten or more times. The V gene is TRBV4-2, the J gene TRBJ1-1; 9 bases match TRBD1. Looked up from germline, CDR1 is LGHNA and CDR2 is YNFKEQ. V lost 4 bases to trimming and J lost 0 bases; unmatched junction nucleotides: 9. This CDR3 spans 17 amino acids. In nucleotides, the CDR3 is TGTGCCAGCAGCCTCACATCCGGGACAGGGTTGAACACTGAAGCTTTCTTT. The encoded protein is CASSLTSGTGLNTEAFF.

The table lists this clonotype with many counts. The chain employs TRBV29-1 and TRBJ2-3; 9 bases are shared with TRBD2. With V trimmed by 7 bases and J by 3 bases, 8 bases remained unmatched. The CDR3 is made up of 14 amino acids. The germline V gene has CDR1 SQVTM and CDR2 ANQGSEA. The CDR3 nucleotides read TGCAGCGCCTCAGCGGGAGGAGAGACAGATACGCAGTATTTT. Translation gives CSASAGGETDTQYF.

This clonotype was recorded at least ten times. The chain links TRBV6-2 or TRBV6-3 to TRBJ2-7; 7 bases are shared with TRBD2. Germline-derived CDR1 and CDR2 are MNHEY and SVGEGT. After removal of 2 bases from V and 2 bases from J, the junction contained 6 bases not matched to a gene. This CDR3 is built from 15 residues. CDR3 sequence reads: CASSYLRLAPYEQYF. The CDR3 DNA follows: TGTGCCAGCAGTTACCTGAGACTAGCACCCTACGAGCAGTACTTC.

This clonotype has ten or more counts. The V and J genes are TRBV5-1 and TRBJ2-1, with D uncertain. Looked up from germline, CDR1 is SGHRS and CDR2 is YFSETQ. Trimming removed 0 bases from V and 0 bases from J, with 7 bases in between. This CDR3 has 15 residues. The CDR3 DNA is TGCGCCAGCAGCTTGGGAGCGTTCTCCTACAATGAGCAGTTCTTC. Translation: CASSLGAFSYNEQFF.

This clonotype was observed many times. A read error may produce the germline difference seen at one junction end. The genes are TRBV20-1 and TRBJ2-1, with TRBD2 identical over 7 bases. Germline V gene data show CDR1 as DFQATT and CDR2 as SNEGSKA (reference sequence). CDR3 length: 12 amino acids. The CDR3, as DNA: TGCAGTGCTAGAGTCCCCGGCGGGAGTAGGGGCTTC. Protein product: CSARVPGGSRGF.

The table lists this clonotype with many counts. J is TRBJ1-5 and V is TRBV7-8; D not resolved. Germline CDR1 SGHVS, CDR2 FQNEAQ. The CDR3 covers 15 residues. V dropped 4 bases and J dropped 5 bases, with 15 bases sitting between them. In DNA form, the CDR3 reads TGTGCCAGCAGCTCACCGGGAGACGCCTATCAGCCCCAGCATTTT. It yields the protein CASSSPGDAYQPQHF.

This clonotype occurred many times. The chain couples TRBV11-2 to TRBJ1-5; perhaps TRBD1 as D (6 bases). Germline CDR1 SGHAT, CDR2 FQNNGV. Trimming took 5 bases from V and 2 from J, leaving 10 bases between them. The CDR3 length is 14 residues. The chain's CDR3 is CASSQGTGNQPQHF. As DNA, the CDR3 is TGTGCCAGCAGCCAGGGGACGGGCAATCAGCCCCAGCATTTT. Filled out from reference TRBV11-2 and TRBJ1-5, the complete variable domain reads EAGVAQSPRYKIIEKRQSVAFWCNPISGHATLYWYQQILGQGPKLLIQFQNNGVVDDSQLPKDRFSAERLKGVDSTLKIQPAKLEDSAVYLCASSQGTGNQPQHFGDGTRLSIL.

At least ten counts were recorded for this clonotype. The chain uses TRBV7-2 and TRBJ1-2, with unresolved D. Deletions cut 4 bases from V and 1 base from J, with 7 bases between. The CDR3 has 13 amino acids. Germline values: CDR1 SGHTA, CDR2 FQGNSA. CDR3 nucleotides: TGTGCCAGCAGCTATGACCTTAACTATGGCTACACCTTC. As protein: CASSYDLNYGYTF.

Sample share makes this clonotype medium-sized (0.01 to 0.1%). V usage is TRBV28 and J usage is TRBJ1-1; D possibly corresponds to TRBD1 (6 bases). V dropped 7 bases and J dropped 8 bases, with 20 bases sitting between them. The CDR3 sequence is 14 residues long. CDR1 and CDR2 (germline): MDHEN, SYDVKM. The chain's CDR3 is CASTPTGIVVEAFF. The CDR3 region has the DNA TGTGCCAGCACCCCTACAGGGATCGTCGTGGAAGCTTTCTTT. Filled out from reference TRBV28 and TRBJ1-1, the complete variable domain reads DVKVTQSSRYLVKRTGEKVFLECVQDMDHENMFWYRQDPGLGLRLIYFSYDVKMKEKGDIPEGYSVSREKKERFSLILESASTNQTSMYLCASTPTGIVVEAFFGQGTRLTVV.

This clonotype has ten or more counts. The chain recombines TRBV11-2 with TRBJ2-7; D remains ambiguous. The CDR3 loop spans 11 amino acids. Germline-derived CDR1 and CDR2 are SGHAT and FQNNGV. Trimming took off 4 bases at V and 3 bases at J, with 4 bases between the two ends. CDR3 in DNA: TGTGCCAGCAGCTCGGTCTACGAGCAGTACTTC. This gives the protein CASSSVYEQYF.

This clonotype has a count of ten or more. J is TRBJ2-1 and V is TRBV9; 8 nucleotides align to TRBD2. CDR1 and CDR2 (germline): SGDLS, YYNGEE. The CDR3 has 15 residues. Trimming took 0 bases from V and 4 from J; bases not matched to a gene: 3. CDR3 DNA sequence: TGTGCCAGCAGCGTAGTAGCTAGCGGGTACAATGAGCAGTTCTTC. It encodes CASSVVASGYNEQFF. Variable domain in full (rest from reference TRBV9 and TRBJ2-1): DSGVTQTPKHLITATGQRVTLRCSPRSGDLSVYWYQQSLDQGLQFLIQYYNGEERAKGNILERFSAQQFPDLHSELNLSSLELGDSALYFCASSVVASGYNEQFFGPGTRLTVL.

Only a few counts were recorded for this clonotype. The chain joins TRBV20-1 to TRBJ1-5; D ambiguous. The CDR3 contains 12 residues. CDR1 and CDR2 (germline): DFQATT, SNEGSKA (reference sequence). V shed 3 bases and J shed 9 bases, with 12 bases lying between them. The CDR3 nucleotides are TGCAGTGCTAGCGATAAGGGCAGGCCCCAGCATTTT. This translates into CSASDKGRPQHF.

This clonotype appeared many times. V usage is TRBV6-1 and J usage is TRBJ1-1; no clear D. This CDR3 has 12 residues. CDR1 and CDR2 from the germline V gene are MNHNS and SASEGT. V dropped 1 base and J dropped 8 bases, with 8 bases sitting between them. The CDR3 is CASSEEVREAFF. Here the CDR3 DNA reads TGTGCCAGCAGTGAAGAGGTCAGGGAAGCTTTCTTT.

This clonotype was counted at least ten times. The CDR3 loop is CASSHWDPGNSPLHF. CDR3 bases: TGTGCCAGCAGCCATTGGGACCCCGGCAATTCACCCCTCCACTTT. The V gene is TRBV4-2, the J gene TRBJ1-6; D is perhaps TRBD1 (5 bases). The CDR3 loop spans 15 amino acids. The V and J ends lost 3 bases and 7 bases respectively, with 13 bases between them. The germline CDR1 and CDR2 sequences are LGHNA and YNFKEQ.

As regards this clonotype: A much larger clone differs from this one at a single base, so this may be a read error. The rearrangement uses TRBV11-2 and TRBJ2-2, with D perhaps matching TRBD2 (7 bases). Looked up from germline, CDR1 is SGHAT and CDR2 is FQNNGV. The CDR3 sequence is 17 residues long. The CDR3 loop is CASSYTPGGGRTGVLFF. In DNA form, the CDR3 reads TGTGCCAGCAGTTACACCCCTGGGGGGGGGCGCACCGGGGTGCTGTTTTTT.

The sample holds many counts of this clonotype. V is TRBV29-1 and J is TRBJ1-1; D is unresolved. CDR3 size: 11 residues. CDR1 and CDR2 from the germline V gene are SQVTM and ANQGSEA. The V end was cut by 6 bases, the J end by 0 bases, with 5 bases between. Here the CDR3 reads CSVYMNTEAFF. The DNA for the CDR3 is TGCAGCGTGTACATGAACACTGAAGCTTTCTTT.

V is TRBV11-2 and J is TRBJ2-3, with 9 nucleotides matching TRBD1. The CDR3 loop spans 15 amino acids. Trimming cost V 6 bases and J 6 bases; bases outside gene matches: 10. CDR1 and CDR2 (germline): SGHAT, FQNNGV. The CDR3 nucleotides are TGTGCCAGCAGTCCCGACAGGGGGAGTGGGGATACGCAGTATTTT. It is translated as CASSPDRGSGDTQYF.

This clonotype was detected ten times or more. The rearrangement uses TRBV2 and TRBJ1-5, with D possibly TRBD1 on 6 matching bases. V was trimmed by 7 bases and J by 5 bases, leaving 12 bases between them. Germline CDR1 is SNHLY and CDR2 is FYNNEI. The CDR3 is made up of 13 amino acids. The CDR3 region has the DNA TGTGCCAGCAATAGACAGGTAGATCAGCCCCAGCATTTT. Translated: CASNRQVDQPQHF.

This clonotype has ten or more counts. V gene TRBV6-6 combines with J gene TRBJ2-7; D perhaps matches TRBD2 (5 bases). This CDR3 spans 12 amino acids. Trimming pared 1 base from V and 6 bases from J, leaving 7 bases between. Germline V gene data show CDR1 as MNHNY and CDR2 as SVGAGI (reference sequence). CDR3 in DNA: TGTGCCAGCAGTTACTTCGGAGGCGAGCAGTACTTC. This gives the protein CASSYFGGEQYF.

This clonotype occurred many times. The gene calls are TRBV28 and TRBJ2-5; D is perhaps TRBD1 or TRBD2 (5 bases each). The CDR3 runs to 15 residues. The germline V and J ends were trimmed by 7 bases and 1 base, with 16 bases remaining between them. Germline CDR1 MDHEN, CDR2 SYDVKM. This chain's CDR3 is CASKTDRGPQETQYF. The CDR3 DNA is TGTGCCAGCAAGACTGACCGGGGACCCCAAGAGACCCAGTACTTC.

This clonotype was counted many times. This rearrangement joins TRBV5-1 to TRBJ1-5; 7 bases fit TRBD1. This CDR3 has 15 amino acids. With V trimmed by 2 bases and J by 11 bases, 13 bases remained unmatched. Per germline, CDR1 SGHRS and CDR2 YFSETQ. The CDR3 coding sequence is TGCGCCAGCAGCTTAGACAGGGAGCCTAGGCAGTCCCAGCATTTT. Translation gives CASSLDREPRQSQHF.

Many counts were recorded for this clonotype. The chain has TRBV28 and TRBJ2-7, with unresolved D. The CDR3 has 14 residues. V dropped 2 bases and J dropped 2 bases, with 10 bases sitting between them. The germline V gene has CDR1 MDHEN and CDR2 SYDVKM. The CDR3 sequence: CASSLGRRAYEQYF. CDR3 DNA sequence: TGTGCCAGCAGTTTAGGGCGCCGCGCCTACGAGCAGTACTTC.

This clonotype was observed many times. The chain links TRBV20-1 to TRBJ2-7; D uncertain. V lost 2 bases and J lost 3, with 11 bases in between. The CDR3 runs 13 residues. Germline V lookup: CDR1 DFQATT, CDR2 SNEGSKA (reference sequence). The CDR3 reads CSARPPVGYEQYF. The CDR3 coding sequence is TGCAGTGCTAGACCCCCGGTCGGCTACGAGCAGTACTTC.

This clonotype showed up many times. The rearrangement joins TRBV18 to TRBJ1-2, with no clear D. Trimming took off 0 bases at V and 1 base at J, with 6 bases between the two ends. In germline, CDR1 is KGHSH, CDR2 LQKENI. This CDR3 has 14 amino acids. The CDR3 coding sequence is TGTGCCAGCTCACCACCGTGGGATAACTATGGCTACACCTTC. This gives the protein CASSPPWDNYGYTF.

This clonotype has just a few counts. V and J are TRBV6-2 or TRBV6-3 and TRBJ2-2; D ambiguous. The CDR3 extends over 13 amino acids. V was clipped by 2 bases and J by 9 bases, with 10 bases between them. Germline V gene data show CDR1 as MNHEY and CDR2 as SVGEGT. The CDR3 nucleotides read TGTGCCAGCAGTTACAGCCGTGGTAGGGAGCTGTTTTTT. Translation: CASSYSRGRELFF.